This T cell receptor (beta chain) was captured in a study of CD4+ T cells in melanoma. In germline, CDR1 is GTSNPN, CDR2 SVGIG (reference sequence). Trimming shortened V by 3 bases and J by 8 bases, and 13 bases separated the two germline ends. The CDR3 is 12 amino acids. Data came from immunoSEQ multiplex PCR; TCRdb stores just in-frame clones and leaves some out. The sample lists around 100,000 clones; around 93% were seen once. This clonotype was obtained from a human donor with melanoma. Sequencing was carried out using peripheral blood. The chain links TRBV30 to TRBJ1-2; perhaps TRBD1 as D (5 bases). The CDR3 protein is CAWSSGFYGYTF. Written as DNA, the CDR3 is TGTGCCTGGAGCTCAGGGTTTTACGGCTACACCTTC.